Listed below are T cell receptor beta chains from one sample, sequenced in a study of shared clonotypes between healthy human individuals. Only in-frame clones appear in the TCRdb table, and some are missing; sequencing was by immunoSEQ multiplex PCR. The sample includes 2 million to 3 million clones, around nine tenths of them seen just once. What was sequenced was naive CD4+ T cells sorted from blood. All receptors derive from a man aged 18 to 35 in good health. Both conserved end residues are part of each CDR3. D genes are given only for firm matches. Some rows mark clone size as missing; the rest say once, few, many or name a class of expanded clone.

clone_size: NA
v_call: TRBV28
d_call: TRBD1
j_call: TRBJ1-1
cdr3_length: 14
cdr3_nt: TGTGCCAGCAGATCTGAGGACAGGGCGGCGAGGGCTTTCTTT
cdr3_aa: CASRSEDRAARAFF

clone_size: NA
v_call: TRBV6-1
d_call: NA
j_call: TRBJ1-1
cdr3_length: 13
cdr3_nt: TGTGCCAGCAAGGCAGGGGAGAACACTGAAGCTTTCTTT
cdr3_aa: CASKAGENTEAFF

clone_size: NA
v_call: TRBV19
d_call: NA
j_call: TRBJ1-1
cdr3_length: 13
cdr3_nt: TGTGCCAGTAGTTACGGACACGACCTAGGGGAATTCTTT
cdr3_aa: CASSYGHDLGEFF

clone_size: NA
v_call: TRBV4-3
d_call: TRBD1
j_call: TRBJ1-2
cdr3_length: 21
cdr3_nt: TGCGCCAGCAGCCAAGAAATAGGCTGGACAGGGGGCGAATTAACCTCCTATGGCTACACCTTC
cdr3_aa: CASSQEIGWTGGELTSYGYTF

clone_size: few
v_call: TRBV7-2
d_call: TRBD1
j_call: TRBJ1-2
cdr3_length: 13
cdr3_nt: TGTGCCAGCAGCGACCCAGGGGGAGATGGCTACACCTTC
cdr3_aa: CASSDPGGDGYTF

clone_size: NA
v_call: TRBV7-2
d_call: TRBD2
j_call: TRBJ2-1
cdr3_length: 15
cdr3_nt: TGTGCCAGCAGACTTTCTCTAGCGGGGGTTAATGAGCAGTTCTTC
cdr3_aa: CASRLSLAGVNEQFF

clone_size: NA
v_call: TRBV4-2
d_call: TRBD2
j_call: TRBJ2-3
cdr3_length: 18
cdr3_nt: TGTGCCAGCAGCCAAGATCGTCCTAGCGGGGGGGTCACAGATACGCAGTATTTT
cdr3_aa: CASSQDRPSGGVTDTQYF

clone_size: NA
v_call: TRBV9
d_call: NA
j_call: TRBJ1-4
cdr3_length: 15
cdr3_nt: TGTGCCAGCAGCGTAGGCGGTCTCACTAATGAAAAACTGTTTTTT
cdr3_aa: CASSVGGLTNEKLFF

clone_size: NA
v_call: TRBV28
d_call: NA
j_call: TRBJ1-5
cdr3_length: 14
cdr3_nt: TGTGCCAGCAGCCCCAATGATAGCAATCAGCCCCAGCATTTT
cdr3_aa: CASSPNDSNQPQHF

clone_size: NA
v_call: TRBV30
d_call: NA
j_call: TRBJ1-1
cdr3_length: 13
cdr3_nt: TGTGCCTGCCAGCGAGAGAAGAACACTGAAGCTTTCTTT
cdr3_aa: CACQREKNTEAFF

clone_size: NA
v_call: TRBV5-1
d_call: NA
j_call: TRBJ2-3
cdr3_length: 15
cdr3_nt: TGCGCCAGCCGACCCCCCGGGAGCCTCAGGGATACGCAGTATTTT
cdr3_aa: CASRPPGSLRDTQYF

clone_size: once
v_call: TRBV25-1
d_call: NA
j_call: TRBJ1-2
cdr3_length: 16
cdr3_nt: TGTGCCAGCAGTGAATCAAATTTCGCCAGGAACTATGGCTACACCTTC
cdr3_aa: CASSESNFARNYGYTF

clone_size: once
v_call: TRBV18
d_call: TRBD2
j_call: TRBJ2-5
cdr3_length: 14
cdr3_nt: TGTGCCAGCTCACAGGGACTAGCCCAAGAGACCCAGTACTTC
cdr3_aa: CASSQGLAQETQYF

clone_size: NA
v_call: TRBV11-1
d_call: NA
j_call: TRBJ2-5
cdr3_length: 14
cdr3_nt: TGTGCCAGCAGCATCTTGACAGCTCAAGAGACCCAGTACTTC
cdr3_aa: CASSILTAQETQYF

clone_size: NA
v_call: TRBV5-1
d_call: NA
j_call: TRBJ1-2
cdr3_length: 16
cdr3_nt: TGCGCCAGCAGCACTAACAGGGACCCCCTCGTCTATGGCTACACCTTC
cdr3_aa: CASSTNRDPLVYGYTF

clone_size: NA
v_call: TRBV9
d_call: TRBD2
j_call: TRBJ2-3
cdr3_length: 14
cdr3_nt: TGTGCCAGCAGCGCGGGGGGGATCACAGATACGCAGTATTTT
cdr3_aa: CASSAGGITDTQYF

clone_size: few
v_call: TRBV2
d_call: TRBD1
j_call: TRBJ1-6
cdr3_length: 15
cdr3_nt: TGTGCCAGCAGACCAGACAGGGCGGGATATTCACCCCTCCACTTT
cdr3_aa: CASRPDRAGYSPLHF

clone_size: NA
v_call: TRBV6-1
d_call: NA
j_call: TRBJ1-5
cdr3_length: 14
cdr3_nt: TGTGCCAGCAGTGAAGGCCAGAGCAATCAGCCCCAGCATTTT
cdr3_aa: CASSEGQSNQPQHF